Listed below are T cell receptor beta chains from one sample, sequenced in a study of response to subunit inactivated influenza vaccine. TCRdb analysed the RT-PCR reads with MiXCR anew, one entry per CDR3 protein. The profile shows 500,000 to 600,000 distinct CDR3 sequences, about 8% of them singletons. The sequencing used PBMCs from blood, collected roughly 24 months after vaccination. These receptors were taken from a man between 50 and 69 years old who received an inactivated influenza vaccine. Each CDR3 is given with its conserved first and last residue. A D gene is named only where the DNA matches it firmly. Expanded clones get a size class; other rows say once, few or many, or leave the size out.

V gene	clone size	J gene	D gene	CDR3 DNA	CDR3 protein
TRBV6-5	few	TRBJ1-2	-	TGTGCCAGCCGAGATTCTAACTATGGCTACACCTTC	CASRDSNYGYTF
TRBV11-1	few	TRBJ2-5	-	TGTGCCAGCAGCTTAAACTACGAGACTGTATCCTTC	CASSLNYETVSF
TRBV28	-	TRBJ2-5	-	TGTGCCAGCAGCCCGCTTAAGTACCAAGAGACCCAGTACTTC	CASSPLKYQETQYF
TRBV27	-	TRBJ2-7	TRBD2	TGTGCCAGCAGTTTATTCAGGGAGGGCGAGCAGTACTTC	CASSLFREGEQYF
TRBV4-2	many	TRBJ2-1	TRBD1	TGTGCCAGCAGCAGGGGACAGCGCAATGAGCAGTTCTTC	CASSRGQRNEQFF
TRBV4-1	few	TRBJ1-2	TRBD1	TGCGCCAGCAGCCAACAGGCGGGACAGGTGTATGGCTACACCTTC	CASSQQAGQVYGYTF
TRBV7-9	few	TRBJ2-1	-	TGTGCCAGCGCCTCAAGGGGATACAATGAGCAGTTCTTC	CASASRGYNEQFF
TRBV4-3	-	TRBJ2-7	TRBD1	TGCGCCAGCAGCCAAGTATGGACCGGGACAGGGGTTGCCTACGAGCAGTACTTC	CASSQVWTGTGVAYEQYF
TRBV12-2	once	TRBJ2-7	-	TGTGCAAGTCGCTTGGTCGGAGGCATCTCCTACGAGCAGTACTTC	CASRLVGGISYEQYF
TRBV9	-	TRBJ1-2	-	TGTGCCAGCAGCGGCGGGGGTAACAGCTATGGCTACACCTTC	CASSGGGNSYGYTF
TRBV11-1	many	TRBJ1-1	TRBD1	TGTGCCAGCAGCCGTACACTCATAGGCCGGGACAGATATCGAATGAACACTGAAGCTTTCTTT	CASSRTLIGRDRYRMNTEAFF
TRBV15	-	TRBJ2-1	-	TGTGCCACCAGCAGAGATTTTGTTAGCTCCTACAATGAGCAGTTCTTC	CATSRDFVSSYNEQFF
TRBV5-1	few	TRBJ2-5	TRBD1	TGCGCCAGCAGCCCGATGACAGGGACGGAGACCCAGTACTTC	CASSPMTGTETQYF
TRBV5-1	-	TRBJ2-5	-	TGCGCCAGCAGCCCCGGGCCGGGAAACCAAGAGACCCAGTACTTC	CASSPGPGNQETQYF